This TCR beta chain was identified in a study of molecular identifiers for immune sequencing clone quantification. General study findings and limits: Clones that exceeded 20 RNA copies held over 99% of effector molecules, yet under 1% in naive cells.

This clonotype was seen ten or more times. What it binds is not known. This CDR3 has 17 residues. Germline V gene sequence: CDR1 LNHDA, CDR2 SQIVND (reference sequence). Trimming left V 0 bases short and J 4 bases short, with 16 bases between. CD8+CD4-CCR7+CD45RA+ sorting gave the naive CD8 T cells. Previously reported methods and listed TCR primers produced the bulk TCR libraries. TCRdb used MiXCR to reprocess the PCR reads, holding one entry per CDR3 protein. Here the sample spans about 320,000 distinct CDR3 sequences, roughly a fifth being singletons. The rearrangement uses TRBV19 and TRBJ1-5; D is ambiguous. The TCR comes from a human donor in good health. Some libraries in this study had Jurkat cell RNA spiked in. Material: naive CD8+ T cells from blood, with Jurkat cell RNA spiked in. The subset denotes: FACS-sorted CD8+CD4-CCR7+CD45RA+ naive T cells. The CDR3 spells CASSIDDGQRANQPQHF. The CDR3 DNA is TGTGCCAGTAGTATAGATGATGGGCAAAGGGCTAATCAGCCCCAGCATTTT.